This T cell receptor beta chain emerged from a study of T cells in Graves' hyperthyroidism and ophthalmopathy. Germline V gene sequence: CDR1 LGHDT, CDR2 YNNKEL (reference sequence). V was clipped by 4 bases and J by 2 bases, with 15 bases between them. This CDR3 spans 17 amino acids. Amplification of TCR beta CDR3 regions used RNA as the template. The HTBI primer set was used in a first-round RT-PCR of the TCR CDR3. Using its own MiXCR run on the multiplex PCR reads, TCRdb lists one record per CDR3 protein. The sample has about 740,000 distinct CDR3 sequences, 11% to 15% seen once; the top ten hold about 9.4%.

The sequence was collected from a woman aged 18-35 years with Graves' hyperthyroidism. J is TRBJ2-6 and V is TRBV3-1; D possibly corresponds to TRBD1 (5 bases). The sequenced sample consisted of blood. The CDR3 protein is CASSRTSLGAGANVLTF. CDR3 nucleotide sequence: TGTGCCAGCAGCCGGACATCTCTGGGCGCTGGGGCCAACGTCCTGACTTTC.